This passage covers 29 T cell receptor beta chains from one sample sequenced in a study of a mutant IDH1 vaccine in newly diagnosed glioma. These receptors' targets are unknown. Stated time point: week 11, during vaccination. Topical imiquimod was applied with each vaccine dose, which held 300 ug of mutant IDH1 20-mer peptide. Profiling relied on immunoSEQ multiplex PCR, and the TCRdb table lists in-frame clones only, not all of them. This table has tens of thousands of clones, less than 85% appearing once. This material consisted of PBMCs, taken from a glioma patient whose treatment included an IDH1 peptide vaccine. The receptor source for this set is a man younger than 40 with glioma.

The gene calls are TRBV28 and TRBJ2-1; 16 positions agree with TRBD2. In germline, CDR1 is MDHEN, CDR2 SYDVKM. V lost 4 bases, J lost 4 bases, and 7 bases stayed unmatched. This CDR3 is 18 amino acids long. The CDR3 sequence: CASSSGTSGRGPYNEQFF. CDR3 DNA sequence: TGTGCCAGCAGTTCCGGGACTAGCGGGAGGGGGCCTTACAATGAGCAGTTCTTC.

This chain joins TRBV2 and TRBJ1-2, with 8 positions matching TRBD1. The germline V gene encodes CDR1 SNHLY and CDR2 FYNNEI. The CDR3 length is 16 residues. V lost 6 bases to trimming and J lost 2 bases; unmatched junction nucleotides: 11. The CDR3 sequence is CASRWDRRIINYGYTF. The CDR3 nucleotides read TGTGCCAGCAGATGGGACAGGAGAATAATCAACTATGGCTACACCTTC.

The CDR3 is CASSALRDNHEQYF. CDR3 nucleotides: TGCGCCAGCAGCGCTCTCCGGGACAACCACGAGCAGTACTTC. The chain has TRBV5-1 and TRBJ2-7; tentative D call: TRBD1 (6 bases). The CDR3 is 14 residues long. Trimming stripped 4 bases from V and 5 bases from J, with 16 bases between. The germline gives CDR1 SGHRS, CDR2 YFSETQ.

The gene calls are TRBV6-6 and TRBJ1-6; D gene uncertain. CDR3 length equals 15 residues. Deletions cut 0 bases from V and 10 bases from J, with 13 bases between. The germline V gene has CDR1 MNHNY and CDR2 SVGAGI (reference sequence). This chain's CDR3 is CASSYSGPARSPLHF. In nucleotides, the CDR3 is TGTGCCAGCAGTTACTCAGGGCCGGCTCGATCACCCCTCCACTTT.

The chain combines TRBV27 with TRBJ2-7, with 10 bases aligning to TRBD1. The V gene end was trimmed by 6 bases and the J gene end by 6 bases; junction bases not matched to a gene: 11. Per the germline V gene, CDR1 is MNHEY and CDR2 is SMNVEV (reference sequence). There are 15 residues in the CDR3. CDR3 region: CASRQTGTGAGEQYF. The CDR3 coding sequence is TGTGCCAGCAGACAGACCGGGACAGGGGCAGGCGAGCAGTACTTC.

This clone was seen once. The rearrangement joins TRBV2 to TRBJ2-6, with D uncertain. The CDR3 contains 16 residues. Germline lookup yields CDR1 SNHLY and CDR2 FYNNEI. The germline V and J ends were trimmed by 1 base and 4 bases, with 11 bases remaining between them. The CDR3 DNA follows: TGTGCCAGCAGTGAAGACTCCCAGGCCGGGGCCAACGTCCTGACTTTC. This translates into CASSEDSQAGANVLTF. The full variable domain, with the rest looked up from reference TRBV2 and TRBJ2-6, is EPEVTQTPSHQVTQMGQEVILRCVPISNHLYFYWYRQILGQKVEFLVSFYNNEISEKSEIFDDQFSVERPDGSNFTLKIRSTKLEDSAMYFCASSEDSQAGANVLTFGAGSRLTVL.

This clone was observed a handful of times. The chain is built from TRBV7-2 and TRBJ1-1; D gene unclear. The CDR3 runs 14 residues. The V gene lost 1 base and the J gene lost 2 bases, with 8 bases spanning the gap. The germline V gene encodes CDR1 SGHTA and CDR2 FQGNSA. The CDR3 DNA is TGTGCCAGCAGCTTAGTCCCAAGCAACACTGAAGCTTTCTTT. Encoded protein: CASSLVPSNTEAFF.

This CDR3 is CASSYGETAKNIQYF. CDR3 DNA sequence: TGTGCCAGCAGCTACGGGGAAACGGCCAAAAACATTCAGTACTTC. The chain combines TRBV28 with TRBJ2-4; D perhaps matches TRBD2 (5 bases). From germline, CDR1 is MDHEN and CDR2 SYDVKM. This CDR3 is 15 amino acids long. The V end was cut by 6 bases, the J end by 1 base, with 13 bases between.

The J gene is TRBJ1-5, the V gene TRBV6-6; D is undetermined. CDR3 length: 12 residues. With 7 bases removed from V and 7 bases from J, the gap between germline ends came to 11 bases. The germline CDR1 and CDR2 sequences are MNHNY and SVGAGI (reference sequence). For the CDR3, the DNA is TGTGCCAGCACCCACGGGGAGCAGCCCCAGCATTTT. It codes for CASTHGEQPQHF.

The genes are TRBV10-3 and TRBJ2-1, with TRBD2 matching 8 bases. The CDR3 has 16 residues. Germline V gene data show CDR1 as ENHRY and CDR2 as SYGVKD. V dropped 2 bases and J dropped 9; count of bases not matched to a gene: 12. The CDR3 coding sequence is TGTGCCATCAGTGAGGTAGCGGGGCCCCCCATTGGTGAGCAGTTCTTC. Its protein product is CAISEVAGPPIGEQFF.

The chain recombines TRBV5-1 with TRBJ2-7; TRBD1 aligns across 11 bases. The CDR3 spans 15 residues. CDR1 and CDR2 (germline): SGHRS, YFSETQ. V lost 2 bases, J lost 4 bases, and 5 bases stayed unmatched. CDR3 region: CASSLTGQGVYEQYF. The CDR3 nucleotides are TGCGCCAGCAGCTTAACGGGACAGGGGGTATACGAGCAGTACTTC.

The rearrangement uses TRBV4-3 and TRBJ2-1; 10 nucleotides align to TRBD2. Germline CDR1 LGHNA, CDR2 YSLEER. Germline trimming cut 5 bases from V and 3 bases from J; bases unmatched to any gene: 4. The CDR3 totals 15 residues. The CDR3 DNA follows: TGCGCCAGCAGCGAAGGGACTAGCGACTACAATGAGCAGTTCTTC. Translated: CASSEGTSDYNEQFF.

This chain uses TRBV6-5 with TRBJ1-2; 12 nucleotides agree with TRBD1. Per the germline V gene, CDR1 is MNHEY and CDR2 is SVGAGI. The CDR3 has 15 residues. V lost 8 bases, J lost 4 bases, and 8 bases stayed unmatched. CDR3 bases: TGTGCCAGCGGGGGGACAGGGGGCAAGGGCTATGGCTACACCTTC. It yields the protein CASGGTGGKGYGYTF.

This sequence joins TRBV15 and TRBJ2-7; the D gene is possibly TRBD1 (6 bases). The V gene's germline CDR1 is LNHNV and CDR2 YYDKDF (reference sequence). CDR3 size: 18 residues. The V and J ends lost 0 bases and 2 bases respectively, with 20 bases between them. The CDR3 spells CATSRDLIRIDRPYEQYF. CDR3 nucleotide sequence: TGTGCCACCAGCAGAGATTTAATTCGGATTGACAGGCCCTACGAGCAGTACTTC.

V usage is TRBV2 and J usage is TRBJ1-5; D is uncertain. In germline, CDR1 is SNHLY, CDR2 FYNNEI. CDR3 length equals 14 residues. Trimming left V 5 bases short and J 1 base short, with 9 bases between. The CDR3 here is CASSLDGSNQPQHF. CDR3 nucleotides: TGTGCCAGCAGTTTGGACGGGAGCAATCAGCCCCAGCATTTT.

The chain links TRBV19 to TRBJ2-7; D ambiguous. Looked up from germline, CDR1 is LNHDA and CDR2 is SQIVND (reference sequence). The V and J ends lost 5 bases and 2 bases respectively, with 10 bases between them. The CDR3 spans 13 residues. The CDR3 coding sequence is TGTGCCAGTAGTGAGGAAGGCACCTACGAGCAGTACTTC. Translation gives CASSEEGTYEQYF.

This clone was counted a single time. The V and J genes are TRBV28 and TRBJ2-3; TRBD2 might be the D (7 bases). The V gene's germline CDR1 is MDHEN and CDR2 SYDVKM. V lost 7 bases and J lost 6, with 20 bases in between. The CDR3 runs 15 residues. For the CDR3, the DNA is TGTGCCAGCACCAGAGGGGGGGCTGGCATGGATACGCAGTATTTT. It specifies CASTRGGAGMDTQYF.

This chain's CDR3 is CAWRETGEEQFF. For the CDR3, the DNA is TGTGCCTGGAGGGAGACAGGGGAAGAGCAGTTCTTC. The V gene is TRBV30, the J gene TRBJ2-1, with 8 positions matching TRBD1. With V trimmed by 3 bases and J by 10 bases, 5 bases remained unmatched. This CDR3 is 12 amino acids long. Germline V gene lookup returns CDR1 GTSNPN and CDR2 SVGIG (reference sequence).

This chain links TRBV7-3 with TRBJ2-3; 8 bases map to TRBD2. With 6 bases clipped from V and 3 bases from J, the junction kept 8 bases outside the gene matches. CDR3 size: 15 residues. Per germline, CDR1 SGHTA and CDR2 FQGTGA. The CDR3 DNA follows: TGTGCCAGCAGTTTATACCAGCGGGGGACAGATACGCAGTATTTT. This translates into CASSLYQRGTDTQYF.

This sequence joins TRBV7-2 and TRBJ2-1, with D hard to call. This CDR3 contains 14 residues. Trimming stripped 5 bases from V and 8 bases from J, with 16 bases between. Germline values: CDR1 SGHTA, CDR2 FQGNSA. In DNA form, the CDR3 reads TGTGCCAGCAGCAATATCGTGATGGCGGATGAGCAGTTCTTC. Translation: CASSNIVMADEQFF. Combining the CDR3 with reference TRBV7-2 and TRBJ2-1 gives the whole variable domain GAGVSQSPSNKVTEKGKDVELRCDPISGHTALYWYRQSLGQGLEFLIYFQGNSAPDKSGLPSDRFSAERTGGSVSTLTIQRTQQEDSAVYLCASSNIVMADEQFFGPGTRLTVL.

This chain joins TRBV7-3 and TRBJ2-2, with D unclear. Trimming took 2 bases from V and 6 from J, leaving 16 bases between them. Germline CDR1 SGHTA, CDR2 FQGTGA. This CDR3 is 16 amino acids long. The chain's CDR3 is CASSLGVPPSAGELFF. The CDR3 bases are TGTGCCAGCAGCTTAGGGGTCCCTCCCAGCGCCGGGGAGCTGTTTTTT. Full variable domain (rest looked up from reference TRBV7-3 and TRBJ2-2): GAGVSQTPSNKVTEKGKYVELRCDPISGHTALYWYRQSLGQGPEFLIYFQGTGAADDSGLPNDRFFAVRPEGSVSTLKIQRTERGDSAVYLCASSLGVPPSAGELFFGEGSRLTVL.

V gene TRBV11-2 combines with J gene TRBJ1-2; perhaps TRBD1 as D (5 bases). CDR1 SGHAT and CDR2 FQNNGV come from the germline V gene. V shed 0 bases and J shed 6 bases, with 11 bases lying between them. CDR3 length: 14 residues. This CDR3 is CASSLEIRGDGYTF. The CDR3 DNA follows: TGTGCCAGCAGCTTAGAGATTCGGGGGGATGGCTACACCTTC.

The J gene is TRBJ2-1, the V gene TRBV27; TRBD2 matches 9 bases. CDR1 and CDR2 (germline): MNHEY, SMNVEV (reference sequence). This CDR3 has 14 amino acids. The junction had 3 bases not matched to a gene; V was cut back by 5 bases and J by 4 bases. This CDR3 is CASSVAGVYNEQFF. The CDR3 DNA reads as TGTGCCAGCAGTGTAGCGGGAGTGTACAATGAGCAGTTCTTC.

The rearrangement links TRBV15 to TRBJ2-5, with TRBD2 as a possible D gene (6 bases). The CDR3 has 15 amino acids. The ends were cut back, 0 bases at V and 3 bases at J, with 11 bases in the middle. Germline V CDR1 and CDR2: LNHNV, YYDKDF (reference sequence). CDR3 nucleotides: TGTGCCACCAGCAGAGACCAAGGAGGGGAAGAGACCCAGTACTTC. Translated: CATSRDQGGEETQYF.

DNA of the CDR3: TGCGCCAGCAGCTTGGTCGGGGGTGGCTCTGGGGCCAACGTCCTGACTTTC. The encoded protein is CASSLVGGGSGANVLTF. The genes are TRBV5-1 and TRBJ2-6; D is possibly TRBD2 (6 bases). V lost 0 bases and J 0 bases, leaving 10 bases between the germline ends. Germline V lookup: CDR1 SGHRS, CDR2 YFSETQ. The CDR3 spans 17 residues. Full variable domain (remainder filled in from reference TRBV5-1 and TRBJ2-6): KAGVTQTPRYLIKTRGQQVTLSCSPISGHRSVSWYQQTPGQGLQFLFEYFSETQRNKGNFPGRFSGRQFSNSRSEMNVSTLELGDSALYLCASSLVGGGSGANVLTFGAGSRLTVL.

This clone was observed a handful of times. Here the CDR3 reads CATSRDRGTGYQPQHF. DNA of the CDR3: TGTGCCACCAGCAGAGATCGGGGGACAGGTTATCAGCCCCAGCATTTT. V is TRBV15 and J is TRBJ1-5, with TRBD1 identical over 8 bases. J gave up 5 bases and V 0 bases, and 6 bases lay outside the gene matches. This CDR3 has 16 amino acids. Germline V gene data show CDR1 as LNHNV and CDR2 as YYDKDF (reference sequence).

The CDR3 loop reads CASSPPRGGRLAFF. The CDR3 DNA reads TGTGCCAGCAGTCCCCCTCGCGGGGGCAGGCTGGCTTTCTTT. This rearrangement joins TRBV28 to TRBJ1-1; perhaps TRBD1 as D (6 bases). From germline, CDR1 is MDHEN and CDR2 SYDVKM. CDR3 length: 14 residues. Trimming left V 5 bases short and J 11 bases short, with 21 bases between.

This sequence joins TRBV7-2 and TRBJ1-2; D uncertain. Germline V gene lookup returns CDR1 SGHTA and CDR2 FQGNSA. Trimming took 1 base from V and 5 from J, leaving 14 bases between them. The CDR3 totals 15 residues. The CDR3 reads CASSLDGLLGYGYTF. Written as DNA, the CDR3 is TGTGCCAGCAGCTTAGACGGGCTACTCGGGTATGGCTACACCTTC.

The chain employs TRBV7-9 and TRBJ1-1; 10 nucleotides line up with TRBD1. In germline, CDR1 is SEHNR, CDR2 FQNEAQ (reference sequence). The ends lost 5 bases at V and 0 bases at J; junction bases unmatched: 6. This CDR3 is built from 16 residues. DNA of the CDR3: TGTGCCAGCAGCCCCCGGGGACAGGGGATGAACACTGAAGCTTTCTTT. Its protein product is CASSPRGQGMNTEAFF. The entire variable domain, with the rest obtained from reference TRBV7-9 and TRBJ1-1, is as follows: DTGVSQNPRHKITKRGQNVTFRCDPISEHNRLYWYRQTLGQGPEFLTYFQNEAQLEKSRLLSDRFSAERPKGSFSTLEIQRTEQGDSAMYLCASSPRGQGMNTEAFFGQGTRLTVV.